Each of the 14 T cell receptor beta chains below was sequenced from the same sample in a study of cytomegalovirus exposure and HLA in healthy donors. The study ran its PCR with 60 Vbeta and 13 Jbeta primers. Repertoires were generated with immunoSEQ multiplex PCR, while TCRdb's copy carries only in-frame clones and drops some. The sample records approximately 190,000 clones, about 81% being singletons. The material sequenced was PBMCs. The receptor source for this set is a woman aged 45-65 years in good health and CMV-seropositive.

This clone was counted between two and nine times. V gene TRBV5-1 combines with J gene TRBJ2-1, with 11 bases that match TRBD2. From germline, CDR1 is SGHRS and CDR2 YFSETQ. CDR3 length: 16 residues. Trimming took 0 bases from V and 6 from J; bases not matched to a gene: 5. CDR3 region: CASSLGSSGGVNEQFF. The CDR3 bases are TGCGCCAGCAGCTTGGGCAGTAGCGGGGGGGTCAATGAGCAGTTCTTC.

Concerning this clone itself: At one end, the junction sequence differs from germline, possibly due to a read error. This chain links TRBV20-1 with TRBJ2-7; D is uncertain. This CDR3 region has 11 residues. CDR1 and CDR2 (germline): DFQATT, SNEGSKA (reference sequence). The CDR3 region is CSARSSDEQYF. As DNA, the CDR3 is TGCAGTGCTAGATCCTCCGACGAGCAGTACTTC.

The V and J genes are TRBV6-5 and TRBJ2-1; 8 nucleotides match TRBD2. The CDR3 sequence is 15 residues long. Per germline, CDR1 MNHEY and CDR2 SVGAGI. The trim removed 2 bases at V and 12 bases at J, leaving 12 bases unmatched. The CDR3 reads CASSYGAGGTNVQFF. The CDR3 DNA reads TGTGCCAGCAGTTACGGGGCGGGAGGTACCAACGTGCAGTTCTTC.

V and J are TRBV5-4 and TRBJ2-3, with 15 bases fitting TRBD2. Germline V CDR1 and CDR2: SGHNT, YYREEE (reference sequence). This CDR3 has 16 residues. V was pared by 3 bases and J by 5 bases, with 4 bases of the junction left unmatched. The CDR3 coding sequence is TGTGCCAGCAGCTGGACTAGCGGGGGGGCCGGAGATACGCAGTATTTT. The encoded protein is CASSWTSGGAGDTQYF.

The chain employs TRBV27 and TRBJ1-3, with 10 bases identical to TRBD1. Looked up from germline, CDR1 is MNHEY and CDR2 is SMNVEV (reference sequence). After removal of 5 bases from V and 3 bases from J, the junction contained 1 base not matched to a gene. This CDR3 contains 14 residues. The CDR3 is CASSRTGGGNTIYF. The DNA of the CDR3 is TGTGCCAGCAGTCGGACAGGGGGTGGAAACACCATATATTTT.

J is TRBJ2-2 and V is TRBV11-2; D is ambiguous. V was clipped by 3 bases and J by 5 bases, with 13 bases between them. The CDR3 totals 15 residues. CDR1 is SGHAT and CDR2 is FQNNGV in the germline V gene. The CDR3 reads CASSFPLVRTGELFF. CDR3 sequence (DNA): TGTGCCAGCAGCTTCCCCCTCGTGAGGACCGGGGAGCTGTTTTTT.

This chain connects TRBV7-3 to TRBJ2-1, with 7 nucleotides matching TRBD2. Germline V gene lookup returns CDR1 SGHTA and CDR2 FQGTGA. There are 12 residues in the CDR3. Unmatched junction bases numbered 2, after V lost 4 bases and J lost 8 bases. The CDR3 sequence: CASSSSGHEQFF. Written as DNA, the CDR3 is TGTGCCAGCAGCTCTAGCGGCCATGAGCAGTTCTTC.

V is TRBV7-9 and J is TRBJ2-3; perhaps TRBD2 as D (5 bases). Germline lookup yields CDR1 SEHNR and CDR2 FQNEAQ (reference sequence). CDR3 length: 17 residues. V lost 1 base to trimming and J lost 1 base, with 15 bases between them. This CDR3 is CASSLGAGGGGTDTQYF. The CDR3 nucleotides are TGTGCCAGCAGCTTAGGGGCAGGAGGAGGCGGCACAGATACGCAGTATTTT. The variable domain in full, with the rest retrieved from reference TRBV7-9 and TRBJ2-3, is DTGVSQNPRHKITKRGQNVTFRCDPISEHNRLYWYRQTLGQGPEFLTYFQNEAQLEKSRLLSDRFSAERPKGSFSTLEIQRTEQGDSAMYLCASSLGAGGGGTDTQYFGPGTRLTVL.

The V gene is TRBV11-3, the J gene TRBJ2-1; D might be TRBD2 (6 bases). Per germline, CDR1 SGHNT and CDR2 YENEEA. This CDR3 is 15 amino acids long. Trimming shortened V by 4 bases and J by 7 bases, and 17 bases separated the two germline ends. CDR3 amino acids: CASSSFSGGLNEQFF. In nucleotides, the CDR3 is TGTGCCAGCAGCTCTTTTAGCGGAGGGCTAAATGAGCAGTTCTTC.

This chain connects TRBV19 to TRBJ1-2; TRBD1 agrees at 11 bases. The CDR3 has 16 amino acids. The germline CDR1 and CDR2 sequences are LNHDA and SQIVND (reference sequence). V dropped 5 bases and J dropped 2; count of bases not matched to a gene: 7. The CDR3 here is CASSLWTGGENYGYTF. The CDR3 region has the DNA TGTGCCAGTAGTCTTTGGACAGGGGGCGAAAACTATGGCTACACCTTC.

The chain uses TRBV28 and TRBJ2-3, with 8 bases that match TRBD1. The length of the CDR3 is 14 residues. The V segment lost 4 bases and the J segment 3 bases; nucleotides outside the gene matches: 3. The V gene's germline CDR1 is MDHEN and CDR2 SYDVKM. The CDR3 DNA follows: TGTGCCAGCAGTTACAGGGGGAAGACAGATACGCAGTATTTT. Amino acids: CASSYRGKTDTQYF.

This clone was counted between two and nine times. The chain links TRBV19 to TRBJ2-7, with D uncertain. The CDR3 totals 13 residues. CDR1 is LNHDA, CDR2 SQIVND, per germline (reference sequence). The V end lost 1 base, the J end lost 1 base, and 5 bases lay between the germline ends. The CDR3 DNA is TGTGCCAGTAGTATAGGTCAGTCCTACGAGCAGTACTTC. It yields the protein CASSIGQSYEQYF. Full variable domain (outside the CDR3, taken from reference TRBV19 and TRBJ2-7): DGGITQSPKYLFRKEGQNVTLSCEQNLNHDAMYWYRQDPGQGLRLIYYSQIVNDFQKGDIAEGYSVSREKKESFPLTVTSAQKNPTAFYLCASSIGQSYEQYFGPGTRLTVT.

The V call is TRBV5-8, the J call TRBJ1-2; TRBD1 aligns across 9 bases. After removal of 4 bases from V and 2 bases from J, the junction contained 3 bases not matched to a gene. The CDR3 has 14 amino acids. CDR1 SGHTS and CDR2 YDEGEE come from the germline V gene. CDR3 residues: CASSPGQGNYGYTF. The CDR3 DNA reads as TGTGCCAGCAGCCCCGGACAGGGGAACTATGGCTACACCTTC. Based on the CDR3 plus reference TRBV5-8 and TRBJ1-2, the full variable domain is EAGVTQSPTHLIKTRGQQATLRCSPISGHTSVYWYQQALGLGLQFLLWYDEGEERNRGNFPPRFSGRQFPNYSSELNVNALELEDSALYLCASSPGQGNYGYTFGSGTRLTVV.

The chain has TRBV19 and TRBJ1-4; tentative D call: TRBD1 (6 bases). Germline V gene data show CDR1 as LNHDA and CDR2 as SQIVND (reference sequence). V was shortened by 5 bases and J by 0 bases, with 10 bases between the two germline ends. The CDR3 is 15 amino acids. This CDR3 reads CASSPQGATNEKLFF. In nucleotides, the CDR3 is TGTGCCAGTAGTCCACAGGGAGCAACTAATGAAAAACTGTTTTTT.